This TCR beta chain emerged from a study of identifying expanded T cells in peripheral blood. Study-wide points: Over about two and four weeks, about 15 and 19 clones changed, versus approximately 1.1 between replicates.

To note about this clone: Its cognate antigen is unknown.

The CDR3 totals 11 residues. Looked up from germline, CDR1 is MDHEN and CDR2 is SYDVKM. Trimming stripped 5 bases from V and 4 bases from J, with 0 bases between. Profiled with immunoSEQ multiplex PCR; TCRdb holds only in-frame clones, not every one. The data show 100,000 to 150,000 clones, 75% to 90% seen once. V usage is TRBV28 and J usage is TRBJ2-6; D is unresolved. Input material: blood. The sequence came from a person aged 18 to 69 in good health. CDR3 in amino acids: CASSGANVLTF. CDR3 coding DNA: TGTGCCAGCAGTGGGGCCAACGTCCTGACTTTC.